Below, 25 T cell receptor beta chains from the same sample are listed, as sequenced in a study of CD8+CD57+ T cells in acquired aplastic anemia. It was genomic DNA that served as the template for profiling TCR beta VDJ and CDR3. TCRdb re-derived calls from the reads in MiXCR, one entry per CDR3 protein. The table shows fewer than 250,000 distinct CDR3 sequences, with approximately 52% occurring only once. Material for sequencing was sorted CD4+, CD8+, or CD8+CD57+ T cells (not recorded which) from PBMCs. Receptor source: a human donor in good health, serving as a control.

A note on this clonotype: Sequence at one end of the junction differs from germline and may be a read error. The CDR3 nucleotides are TGTGCCAGCAGCCCCGGGGGGGACGGACCCTACGGGCAGTACTTC. This codes for CASSPGGDGPYGQYF. The chain has TRBV9 and TRBJ2-7, with 8 bases that match TRBD2. Germline assignment: CDR1 SGDLS and CDR2 YYNGEE. The CDR3 loop spans 15 amino acids.

The J gene is TRBJ1-4, the V gene TRBV2; D remains ambiguous. Trimming removed 6 bases at V and 0 bases at J, with 8 bases between. Per the germline V gene, CDR1 is SNHLY and CDR2 is FYNNEI. The CDR3 runs 14 residues. Here the CDR3 reads CASRRETTNEKLFF. The CDR3 coding sequence is TGTGCCAGCAGACGGGAGACAACTAATGAAAAACTGTTTTTT.

The CDR3 sequence: CASSGTTSYNEQFF. DNA of the CDR3: TGTGCCAGCAGCGGGACTACCTCCTACAATGAGCAGTTCTTC. The chain is built from TRBV2 and TRBJ2-1; 7 bases fit TRBD2. The CDR3 has 14 amino acids. From germline, CDR1 is SNHLY and CDR2 FYNNEI. Trimming removed 6 bases from V and 0 bases from J; junction bases left unmatched: 2.

In its sample, this clonotype was seen once. This CDR3 reads CAVGIGGGGAGETQYF. DNA of the CDR3: TGTGCCGTGGGCATCGGGGGGGGGGGGGCCGGGGAGACCCAGTACTTC. The chain couples TRBV10-3 to TRBJ2-5; 8 nucleotides match TRBD2. Germline CDR1 ENHRY, CDR2 SYGVKD. The V gene end was trimmed by 11 bases and the J gene end by 5 bases; junction bases not matched to a gene: 19. The CDR3 totals 16 residues.

The chain links TRBV2 to TRBJ1-5; the D gene is possibly TRBD1 (6 bases). There are 13 residues in the CDR3. The germline V gene has CDR1 SNHLY and CDR2 FYNNEI. The germline V and J ends were trimmed by 5 bases and 5 bases, with 10 bases remaining between them. CDR3 region: CASSTYRDQPQHF. DNA of the CDR3: TGTGCCAGCAGTACTTACAGGGATCAGCCCCAGCATTTT.

This clonotype was seen a handful of times. This chain's CDR3 is CASWGGAGGYTF. CDR3 DNA: TGTGCCAGCTGGGGGGGGGCAGGCGGCTACACCTTC. The rearrangement joins TRBV25-1 to TRBJ1-2; D is possibly TRBD1 (6 bases). Germline V lookup: CDR1 MGHDK, CDR2 SYGVNS. Trimming cost V 8 bases and J 8 bases, with 15 bases left between them. The CDR3 is made up of 12 amino acids.

The chain carries TRBV6-1 and TRBJ2-1; TRBD1 matches at 8 bases. This CDR3 region has 15 residues. The germline CDR1 and CDR2 sequences are MNHNS and SASEGT. V shed 0 bases, J shed 7 bases, and the junction held 5 bases outside the gene matches. In DNA, the CDR3 is TGTGCCAGCAGTGAAGCTCGGACAGGGAGGAATGAGCAGTTCTTC. Translation gives CASSEARTGRNEQFF.

This clonotype was observed once. CDR3 nucleotides: TGTGCCAGCAGCCCTGGACAGGGGGCCTTAGAGACCCAGTACTTC. Amino acids: CASSPGQGALETQYF. This chain links TRBV5-8 with TRBJ2-5, with 11 positions matching TRBD1. Trimming took 4 bases from V and 4 from J; bases not matched to a gene: 6. Germline lookup yields CDR1 SGHTS and CDR2 YDEGEE. The CDR3 covers 15 residues.

This rearrangement joins TRBV28 to TRBJ1-2; 7 bases match TRBD1. The length of the CDR3 is 16 residues. Germline V gene sequence: CDR1 MDHEN, CDR2 SYDVKM. The V gene end was trimmed by 6 bases and the J gene end by 1 base; junction bases not matched to a gene: 11. The CDR3 region has the DNA TGTGCCAGCAGCCGGCGACAGGGCTCCATTAACTATGGCTACACCTTC. Protein sequence: CASSRRQGSINYGYTF.

The J gene is TRBJ2-7, the V gene TRBV6-6; no reliable D call. V lost 8 bases to trimming and J lost 5 bases, with 16 bases between them. In germline, CDR1 is MNHNY, CDR2 SVGAGI (reference sequence). The CDR3 consists of 13 residues. CDR3 sequence reads: CASRFTRVNEQYF. The CDR3 DNA is TGTGCCAGCCGTTTTACAAGGGTCAACGAGCAGTACTTC.

This clonotype was detected only a few times. This chain joins TRBV10-1 and TRBJ1-1, with TRBD1 matching over 7 bases. Germline-derived CDR1 and CDR2 are WNHNN and SYGVQD (reference sequence). This CDR3 region has 13 residues. After removal of 3 bases from V and 6 bases from J, the junction contained 4 bases not matched to a gene. In DNA form, the CDR3 reads TGCGCCAGCAGTGACGAGGGGGCCGCTGAAGCTTTCTTT. Encoded protein: CASSDEGAAEAFF.

Many counts were recorded for this clonotype. The genes are TRBV5-1 and TRBJ1-1, with 9 bases aligning to TRBD1. Germline assignment: CDR1 SGHRS and CDR2 YFSETQ. CDR3 size: 18 residues. J lost 4 bases, V lost 0 bases, and 13 bases had no gene match. The CDR3 protein is CASSLGSLGGTGRTEAFF. In DNA, the CDR3 is TGCGCCAGCAGCTTGGGGAGTTTGGGCGGGACAGGGCGCACTGAAGCTTTCTTT.

This clonotype has at least ten counts. This chain uses TRBV6-5 with TRBJ2-7; 7 bases are shared with TRBD2. CDR1 MNHEY and CDR2 SVGAGI come from the germline V gene. This CDR3 comprises 14 residues. Germline trimming cut 6 bases from V and 6 bases from J; bases unmatched to any gene: 11. DNA of the CDR3: TGTGCCAGCAGGGGGGGGATCTCAAGTGGCGAGCAGTACTTC. It yields the protein CASRGGISSGEQYF.

The V and J genes are TRBV7-9 and TRBJ2-7; the D is unclear. Per germline, CDR1 SEHNR and CDR2 FQNEAQ (reference sequence). This CDR3 has 12 amino acids. V shed 5 bases and J shed 2 bases, with 7 bases lying between them. This CDR3 is CASSVQPYEQYF. CDR3 DNA: TGTGCCAGCAGCGTACAGCCCTACGAGCAGTACTTC.

CDR3 amino acids: CASSEKPTGFAYGYTF. The CDR3 nucleotides are TGCGCCAGCAGTGAGAAGCCGACAGGGTTTGCCTATGGCTACACCTTC. V is TRBV10-1 and J is TRBJ1-2; 7 positions agree with TRBD1. The length of the CDR3 is 16 residues. J lost 4 bases, V lost 2 bases, and 10 bases had no gene match. The germline CDR1 and CDR2 sequences are WNHNN and SYGVQD (reference sequence).

This clonotype was seen repeatedly, ten times or more. J is TRBJ2-3 and V is TRBV6-2 or TRBV6-3, with 10 bases lining up with TRBD2. CDR3 size: 18 residues. The junction had 8 bases not matched to a gene; V was cut back by 2 bases and J by 0 bases. Germline V gives CDR1 MNHEY, CDR2 SVGEGT. The CDR3 spells CASSYGELAGYSTDTQYF. Written as DNA, the CDR3 is TGTGCCAGCAGTTACGGAGAACTAGCGGGGTATAGCACAGATACGCAGTATTTT.

The J gene is TRBJ1-2, the V gene TRBV29-1; D is unresolved. Trimming stripped 1 base from V and 4 bases from J, with 7 bases between. From germline, CDR1 is SQVTM and CDR2 ANQGSEA. The CDR3 covers 12 residues. DNA of the CDR3: TGCAGCGTTGAAGTGGGCTTCTATGGCTACACCTTC. Translation: CSVEVGFYGYTF. The entire variable domain, with the rest obtained from reference TRBV29-1 and TRBJ1-2, is as follows: SAVISQKPSRDICQRGTSLTIQCQVDSQVTMMFWYRQQPGQSLTLIATANQGSEATYESGFVIDKFPISRPNLTFSTLTVSNMSPEDSSIYLCSVEVGFYGYTFGSGTRLTVV.

As regards this clonotype: The final CDR3 position lacks the conserved phenylalanine or tryptophan, pointing to a likely read error. V is TRBV5-5 and J is TRBJ2-5, with a weak D call TRBD1 (6 bases). Trimming removed 3 bases at V and 1 base at J, with 10 bases between. This CDR3 has 14 residues. Germline V CDR1 and CDR2: SGHKS, YYEKEE (reference sequence). CDR3 loop: CASSYGQIQETQYL. CDR3 bases: TGTGCCAGCAGCTATGGACAGATCCAAGAGACCCAGTACCTC.

This clonotype was detected many times. The rearrangement uses TRBV28 and TRBJ1-6, with a tentative D call TRBD1 (6 bases). The CDR3 contains 13 residues. Germline V CDR1 and CDR2: MDHEN, SYDVKM. V lost 3 bases and J lost 7, with 7 bases in between. The CDR3 coding sequence is TGTGCCAGCAGTTTCAGGGGAAATTCACCCCTCCACTTT. It specifies CASSFRGNSPLHF.

This clonotype was observed at least ten times. The chain joins TRBV20-1 to TRBJ2-5; TRBD2 might be the D (7 bases). Trimming removed 2 bases at V and 5 bases at J, with 18 bases between. CDR1 DFQATT and CDR2 SNEGSKA come from the germline V gene (reference sequence). CDR3 length: 15 amino acids. The CDR3 loop is CSARPRFGGAETQYF. The CDR3 coding sequence is TGCAGTGCTAGACCTCGTTTTGGGGGGGCCGAGACCCAGTACTTC.

Only a few counts were recorded for this clonotype. The rearrangement uses TRBV29-1 and TRBJ2-3; D is uncertain. The CDR3 length is 12 residues. CDR1 is SQVTM, CDR2 ANQGSEA, per germline. Trimming removed 2 bases from V and 4 bases from J, with 7 bases in between. The CDR3 region is CSVEKSSDTQYF. CDR3 coding DNA: TGCAGCGTTGAAAAGTCCTCAGATACGCAGTATTTT.

This clonotype was counted between two and nine times. The chain couples TRBV30 to TRBJ2-1, with D perhaps TRBD1 (5 bases). Trimming removed 1 base from V and 9 bases from J, with 13 bases in between. The CDR3 extends over 13 amino acids. The germline V gene encodes CDR1 GTSNPN and CDR2 SVGIG (reference sequence). CDR3 amino acids: CAWSAHQGTEQFF. In DNA form, the CDR3 reads TGTGCCTGGAGTGCGCACCAGGGTACTGAGCAGTTCTTC.

A word on this clonotype: A much larger clone sits a single nucleotide away, making a read error possible. The conserved closing phenylalanine or tryptophan is absent in this CDR3, likely reflecting a read error. The gene calls are TRBV3-1 and TRBJ1-1, with 8 bases aligning to TRBD1. Trimming cost V 1 base and J 4 bases; bases outside gene matches: 8. The length of the CDR3 is 16 residues. CDR1 LGHDT and CDR2 YNNKEL come from the germline V gene (reference sequence). The chain's CDR3 is CASSQGVQGAGTEAFL. The CDR3 DNA is TGTGCCAGCAGCCAAGGGGTCCAGGGGGCAGGCACTGAAGCTTTCCTT.

V is TRBV15 and J is TRBJ1-5; D ambiguous. The CDR3 runs to 14 residues. Deletions cut 0 bases from V and 7 bases from J, with 10 bases between. Germline-derived CDR1 and CDR2 are LNHNV and YYDKDF (reference sequence). The CDR3 sequence is CATSRDLGQQPQHF. CDR3 sequence (DNA): TGTGCCACCAGCAGAGACCTGGGCCAACAGCCCCAGCATTTT.

The chain has TRBV9 and TRBJ1-6; unclear D gene. Germline V CDR1 and CDR2: SGDLS, YYNGEE. The CDR3 has 15 amino acids. V lost 0 bases to trimming and J lost 7 bases, with 11 bases between them. The CDR3 loop reads CASSVDAGRNSPLHF. CDR3 nucleotide sequence: TGTGCCAGCAGCGTAGATGCCGGGAGGAATTCACCCCTCCACTTT.